This passage covers 17 T cell receptor beta chains from one sample sequenced in a study of control samples from healthy donors and cancer patients. The table came from immunoSEQ multiplex PCR; TCRdb's copy has only in-frame clones and leaves some out. The table records 150,000 to 200,000 clones, approximately 94% of them present only once. Sequencing was carried out using blood. Source of these receptors: a woman between 18 and 29 years old in good health.

This CDR3 is CASMTAGNTIYF. CDR3 DNA sequence: TGTGCCAGCATGACGGCTGGAAACACCATATATTTT. The chain links TRBV6-5 to TRBJ1-3, with no clear D. Trimming took off 7 bases at V and 2 bases at J, with 6 bases between the two ends. The CDR3 is 12 amino acids. Germline CDR1 MNHEY, CDR2 SVGAGI.

This clone has a count of ten or more. The V call is TRBV19, the J call TRBJ2-7; 9 positions match TRBD1. CDR1 LNHDA and CDR2 SQIVND come from the germline V gene (reference sequence). J was trimmed by 4 bases and V by 8 bases; bases with no gene match: 3. The CDR3 spans 12 residues. The CDR3 region has the DNA TGTGCCAGTGGACAGGGGAGTTACGAGCAGTACTTC. Its protein is CASGQGSYEQYF.

The chain couples TRBV11-2 to TRBJ2-7; TRBD1 matches at 9 bases. There are 16 residues in the CDR3. Trimming cost V 5 bases and J 4 bases; bases outside gene matches: 12. Germline V gene lookup returns CDR1 SGHAT and CDR2 FQNNGV. In DNA form, the CDR3 reads TGTGCCAGCAGCCAAGGTCCGGGACAGGGTAGATACGAGCAGTACTTC. Translation: CASSQGPGQGRYEQYF.

This rearrangement joins TRBV5-1 to TRBJ1-4, with D maybe TRBD1 (6 bases). Trimming pared 0 bases from V and 7 bases from J, leaving 13 bases between. Per the germline V gene, CDR1 is SGHRS and CDR2 is YFSETQ. The CDR3 sequence is 15 residues long. The CDR3 here is CASSLAPGAGEKLFF. Here the CDR3 DNA reads TGCGCCAGCAGCTTGGCCCCGGGGGCGGGTGAAAAACTGTTTTTT.

The genes are TRBV6-5 and TRBJ1-6; perhaps TRBD1 as D (5 bases). Germline CDR1 and CDR2: MNHEY and SVGAGI. Trimming left V 8 bases short and J 7 bases short, with 12 bases between. This CDR3 region has 13 residues. In nucleotides, the CDR3 is TGTGCCAGCGGAGGGGACTGGAATTCACCCCTCCACTTT. This encodes CASGGDWNSPLHF.

The chain has TRBV6-5 and TRBJ1-1; no clear D. Germline loops: CDR1 MNHEY, CDR2 SVGAGI. This CDR3 spans 13 amino acids. The V end lost 7 bases, the J end lost 4 bases, and 13 bases lay between the germline ends. The CDR3 sequence is CASIDTRGTEAFF. CDR3 nucleotide sequence: TGTGCCAGCATAGACACGAGAGGCACTGAAGCTTTCTTT.

This clone was detected only once. The gene calls are TRBV5-4 and TRBJ2-3; TRBD2 matches at 9 bases. The CDR3 is 16 residues long. Germline V gene sequence: CDR1 SGHNT, CDR2 YYREEE (reference sequence). Trimming took 1 base from V and 3 from J; bases not matched to a gene: 6. As DNA, the CDR3 is TGTGCCAGCAGCTTGAGCCGGCGGGAGGGAACAGATACGCAGTATTTT. Translation gives CASSLSRREGTDTQYF.

V gene TRBV19 combines with J gene TRBJ2-5; 10 bases align to TRBD2. This CDR3 comprises 15 residues. V shed 2 bases and J 5 bases; nucleotides not matched to a gene: 5. Germline CDR1 and CDR2: LNHDA and SQIVND (reference sequence). The CDR3 is CASSILAGARETQYF. The CDR3 DNA sequence: TGTGCCAGTAGTATACTAGCGGGAGCACGGGAGACCCAGTACTTC.

The rearrangement uses TRBV6-5 and TRBJ2-1; D gene unclear. CDR1 is MNHEY, CDR2 SVGAGI, per germline. V lost 3 bases to trimming and J lost 16 bases, with 13 bases between them. There are 11 residues in the CDR3. CDR3 sequence: CASSYHGGQFF. The CDR3 DNA reads TGTGCCAGCAGTTATCATGGTGGGCAATTCTTC.

The rearrangement links TRBV7-3 to TRBJ2-3; TRBD2 matches at 9 bases. Germline lookup yields CDR1 SGHTA and CDR2 FQGTGA. V trimming: 1 base; J trimming: 2 bases; junction bases outside the gene matches: 4. The CDR3 covers 16 residues. The CDR3 reads CASSLIGGGATDTQYF. CDR3 bases: TGTGCCAGCAGCTTAATCGGCGGGGGGGCCACAGATACGCAGTATTTT.

The CDR3 DNA reads TGTGCCAGCAGCGGTGACAGGGGCAATCAGCCCCAGCATTTT. Translating it yields CASSGDRGNQPQHF. The chain is built from TRBV7-2 and TRBJ1-5, with 7 nucleotides matching TRBD1. The CDR3 is 14 residues long. CDR1 and CDR2 (germline): SGHTA, FQGNSA. V shed 5 bases and J 2 bases; nucleotides not matched to a gene: 3.

The J gene is TRBJ1-6, the V gene TRBV6-6; D call uncertain. The CDR3 contains 16 residues. V was clipped by 2 bases and J by 0 bases, with 8 bases between them. Germline V gives CDR1 MNHNY, CDR2 SVGAGI (reference sequence). In DNA, the CDR3 is TGTGCCAGCAGTTACGAGGCGAGCTCCTATAATTCACCCCTCCACTTT. It codes for CASSYEASSYNSPLHF.

V and J are TRBV4-1 and TRBJ2-1; D is ambiguous. Germline CDR1 reads MGHRA; CDR2 reads YSYEKL. The CDR3 length is 13 residues. The V end was cut by 4 bases, the J end by 7 bases, with 11 bases between. The CDR3 DNA sequence: TGCGCCAGCAGCCCCTTTCTCATAAATGAGCAGTTCTTC. It encodes CASSPFLINEQFF.

V is TRBV24-1 and J is TRBJ1-2, with 9 positions matching TRBD1. CDR3 length: 15 residues. Trimming at V came to 3 bases and at J to 5 bases, leaving 6 bases not matched to a gene. Germline V lookup: CDR1 KGHDR, CDR2 SFDVKD. The chain's CDR3 is CATSDPGTGQYGYTF. The CDR3 DNA reads as TGTGCCACCAGTGATCCGGGGACAGGGCAATATGGCTACACCTTC.

The V gene is TRBV5-1, the J gene TRBJ2-7; no clear D gene. The CDR3 contains 14 residues. CDR1 and CDR2 from the germline V gene are SGHRS and YFSETQ. Trimming removed 2 bases at V and 4 bases at J, with 13 bases between. Here the CDR3 reads CASSFGVGSYEQYF. CDR3 nucleotide sequence: TGCGCCAGCAGCTTTGGGGTAGGTTCATACGAGCAGTACTTC.

The rearrangement links TRBV9 to TRBJ2-5; 8 nucleotides match TRBD1. Trimming cost V 2 bases and J 2 bases; bases outside gene matches: 5. The germline gives CDR1 SGDLS, CDR2 YYNGEE. The CDR3 totals 15 residues. For the CDR3, the DNA is TGTGCCAGCAGCGTCTCGACAGGGGCACAAGAGACCCAGTACTTC. As protein: CASSVSTGAQETQYF.

The table lists this clone with a count of one. The V call is TRBV28, the J call TRBJ1-2; weak D call: TRBD1 (5 bases). The CDR3 runs to 14 residues. Trimming removed 2 bases at V and 8 bases at J, with 15 bases between. Per germline, CDR1 MDHEN and CDR2 SYDVKM. Here the CDR3 DNA reads TGTGCCAGCAGTTTAGGGGGTTTAGATGGCGGCTACACCTTC. This gives the protein CASSLGGLDGGYTF.